This T cell receptor beta chain was documented in a study of shared clonotypes between healthy human individuals. Overall study context: A couple of women and three men aged 18 to 49 served as donors. Whole-study findings and limits: Larger richness was generally estimated for naive than memory subsets. Donor scarcity curtailed the genetic and exposure-history diversity represented herein.

The authors distributed each subset's genomic DNA evenly over several immunoSEQ plates. Assay: immunoSEQ multiplex PCR; the TCRdb copy retains only in-frame clones and omits some. The table lists 850,000 to 1,200,000 clones, under 80% of them singletons. After removal of 0 bases from V and 1 base from J, the junction contained 7 bases not matched to a gene. The length of the CDR3 is 17 residues. The germline CDR1 and CDR2 sequences are LGHNA and YSLEER. As concerns this clone: Its specificity is unknown.

Material for sequencing was memory CD4+ T cells sorted from blood. As to subset: CD45RA-negative fraction. This clonotype originated in a man between 18 and 29 years old in good health. This chain connects TRBV4-3 to TRBJ2-7, with 9 nucleotides matching TRBD2. CDR3 sequence (DNA): TGCGCCAGCAGCCAAGATGCGGGAGGGCCGTCGTCCTACGAGCAGTACTTC. Translated: CASSQDAGGPSSYEQYF.